This T cell receptor (beta chain) originates from a study of blood T cell repertoires in COVID-19. Study context: From T cells, B-cell-depleted T cells, or PBMCs came the material, which was cDNA or gDNA.

Repertoires were generated with immunoSEQ multiplex PCR, while TCRdb's copy carries only in-frame clones and drops some. The table has fewer than 300,000 clones, approximately 88% seen once. CDR1 and CDR2 (germline): MNHEY, SMNVEV (reference sequence). CDR3 length equals 13 residues. V lost 4 bases to trimming and J lost 4 bases; unmatched junction nucleotides: 3. The chain combines TRBV27 with TRBJ1-2, with 7 bases identical to TRBD1. This TCR derives from a human donor with COVID-19, enrolled during active disease. The donor label of this sample is uncertain. The sample taken for sequencing was peripheral blood. The DNA of the CDR3 is TGTGCCAGCAGTTCTACAGGGGCCTATGGCTACACCTTC. Its translation: CASSSTGAYGYTF.